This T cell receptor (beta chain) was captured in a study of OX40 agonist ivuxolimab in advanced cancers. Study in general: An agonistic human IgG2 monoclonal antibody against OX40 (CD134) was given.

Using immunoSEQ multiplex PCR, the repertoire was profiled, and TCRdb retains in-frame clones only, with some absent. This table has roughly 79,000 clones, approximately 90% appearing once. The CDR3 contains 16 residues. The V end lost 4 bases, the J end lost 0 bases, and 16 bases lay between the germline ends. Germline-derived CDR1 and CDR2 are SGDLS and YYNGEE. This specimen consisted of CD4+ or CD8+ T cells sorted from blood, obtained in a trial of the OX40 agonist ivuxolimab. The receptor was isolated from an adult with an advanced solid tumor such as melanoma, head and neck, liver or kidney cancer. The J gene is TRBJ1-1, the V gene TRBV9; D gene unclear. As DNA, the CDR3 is TGTGCCAGCAGCCCCCGTCCCGGGGAGGTGAACACTGAAGCTTTCTTT. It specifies CASSPRPGEVNTEAFF. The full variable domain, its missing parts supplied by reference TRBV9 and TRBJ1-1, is DSGVTQTPKHLITATGQRVTLRCSPRSGDLSVYWYQQSLDQGLQFLIQYYNGEERAKGNILERFSAQQFPDLHSELNLSSLELGDSALYFCASSPRPGEVNTEAFFGQGTRLTVV.